The rows below give T cell receptor beta chains drawn from one sample of a study of T cell responses to AZD1222 COVID-19 vaccine. Some clones are missing from TCRdb's copy, which holds only in-frame ones; the method was immunoSEQ multiplex PCR. The sample includes approximately 180,000 clones, approximately 90% of them seen just once. Sample: peripheral blood, taken 28 days after the second dose of the MenACWY control vaccine. The receptor set was obtained from an adult who received the MenACWY meningococcal vaccine as a control. CDR3s leave out the opening cysteine and the closing phenylalanine or tryptophan. The D gene is left open where the match is weak. Clone sizes are given selectively: once, few, many, or a class where the clone is expanded.

v_call	cdr3_length	clone_size	j_call	d_call	cdr3_aa
TRBV7-8	13	NA	TRBJ2-7	NA	ASSSRETDTYEQY
TRBV5-4	14	NA	TRBJ1-1	NA	ASSLDTGTMNTEAF
TRBV27	10	once	TRBJ1-1	NA	ASRTGNTEAF
TRBV19	12	NA	TRBJ2-5	NA	ASSASHGLETQY
TRBV27	12	NA	TRBJ2-1	NA	ASSLGHTYNEQF
TRBV6-5	14	NA	TRBJ1-5	NA	ASSYTAGGSNQPQH
TRBV5-6	12	few	TRBJ1-2	TRBD1	ASTRQGWNYGYT
TRBV6-2/TRBV6-3	13	NA	TRBJ2-7	TRBD2	ASSPTSGKAGEQY
TRBV5-1	13	NA	TRBJ1-2	TRBD1	ASRPNTGGNYGYT
TRBV27	12	NA	TRBJ1-1	NA	ASSLDGRGTEAF
TRBV9	13	NA	TRBJ1-6	NA	ASSPGQLPSSPLH
TRBV5-1	12	NA	TRBJ2-5	NA	ASSLNSGQETQY
TRBV5-4	13	NA	TRBJ2-7	NA	ASSLAVRGPYEQY